The 26 T cell receptor beta chains in this list originate from one sample, sequenced in a study of blood T cell repertoires in COVID-19. TCRdb's table, derived via immunoSEQ multiplex PCR, lists solely in-frame clones and lacks some. The sample consists of about 110,000 clones, 70% to 85% of them appearing once. Sequencing used peripheral blood. These receptors were collected from a woman between 35 and 50 years old with acute or convalescent COVID-19.

The chain is built from TRBV15 and TRBJ2-1; 8 nucleotides match TRBD1. This CDR3 contains 14 residues. V gave up 3 bases and J gave up 8 bases; unmatched junction bases: 6. Germline V gene data show CDR1 as LNHNV and CDR2 as YYDKDF (reference sequence). The CDR3 loop reads CATSRAGGRDEQFF. The DNA of the CDR3 is TGTGCCACCAGCAGGGCAGGGGGCCGGGATGAGCAGTTCTTC.

The rearrangement uses TRBV6-5 and TRBJ1-1; 7 bases map to TRBD1. V shed 2 bases and J 0 bases; nucleotides not matched to a gene: 3. The germline CDR1 and CDR2 sequences are MNHEY and SVGAGI. The CDR3 extends over 15 amino acids. The DNA of the CDR3 is TGTGCCAGCAGTTACAGGGACAGACTGAACACTGAAGCTTTCTTT. It is translated as CASSYRDRLNTEAFF.

The J gene is TRBJ1-4, the V gene TRBV10-3, with D maybe TRBD1 (5 bases). The germline CDR1 and CDR2 sequences are ENHRY and SYGVKD. Between the trimmed V and J ends, which lost 4 bases and 7 bases, there was a span of 10 bases. The CDR3 spans 13 residues. The CDR3 protein is CAISGGSGEKLFF. Here the CDR3 DNA reads TGTGCCATCAGTGGGGGCAGTGGTGAAAAACTGTTTTTT.

V gene TRBV4-2 combines with J gene TRBJ2-3, with 10 bases identical to TRBD2. This CDR3 is built from 17 residues. Germline V gives CDR1 LGHNA, CDR2 YNFKEQ. The junction had 8 bases not matched to a gene; V was cut back by 0 bases and J by 5 bases. In nucleotides, the CDR3 is TGTGCCAGCAGCCAAGATGGAGTAGCGGGGGGTAAAGATACGCAGTATTTT. As protein: CASSQDGVAGGKDTQYF.

The chain joins TRBV3-1 (or the pseudogene TRBV3-2) to TRBJ2-7, with TRBD1 as a possible D gene (5 bases). The CDR3 is 12 residues long. The V end lost 0 bases, the J end lost 6 bases, and 6 bases lay between the germline ends. In germline, CDR1 is LGHDT, CDR2 YNNKEL (reference sequence). The CDR3 protein is CASSQEGREQYF. The DNA for the CDR3 is TGTGCCAGCAGCCAAGAGGGGCGCGAGCAGTACTTC.

This clone was counted a single time. The chain links TRBV10-3 to TRBJ2-5; maybe TRBD2 (7 bases). Germline-derived CDR1 and CDR2 are ENHRY and SYGVKD. V dropped 10 bases and J dropped 2 bases, with 20 bases sitting between them. This CDR3 contains 15 residues. CDR3 region: CASARGAGPQETQYF. As DNA, the CDR3 is TGTGCCAGCGCCCGGGGGGCGGGCCCTCAAGAGACCCAGTACTTC.

The V and J genes are TRBV2 and TRBJ2-3; 8 nucleotides match TRBD2. CDR1 and CDR2 (germline): SNHLY, FYNNEI. The CDR3 has 17 amino acids. V was clipped by 2 bases and J by 2 bases; unmatched bases: 9. CDR3 region: CASSERLAGGFTDTQYF. CDR3 sequence (DNA): TGTGCCAGCAGTGAACGACTCGCGGGGGGCTTCACAGATACGCAGTATTTT.

The V and J genes are TRBV18 and TRBJ2-1; possible D gene TRBD2, 5 bases. CDR3 length equals 13 residues. V was pared by 3 bases and J by 5 bases, with 8 bases between. Germline loops: CDR1 KGHSH, CDR2 LQKENI. The CDR3 loop is CASSPDGDNEQFF. The CDR3 bases are TGTGCCAGCTCACCGGACGGGGACAATGAGCAGTTCTTC. Using reference TRBV18 and TRBJ2-1 for the parts outside the CDR3, the full variable domain is NAGVMQNPRHLVRRRGQEARLRCSPMKGHSHVYWYRQLPEEGLKFMVYLQKENIIDESGMPKERFSAEFPKEGPSILRIQQVVRGDSAAYFCASSPDGDNEQFFGPGTRLTVL.

This clone was counted between two and nine times. The chain uses TRBV6-1 and TRBJ2-7; D is perhaps TRBD2 (6 bases). This CDR3 comprises 13 residues. From germline, CDR1 is MNHNS and CDR2 SASEGT. Between the trimmed V and J ends, which lost 1 base and 4 bases, there was a span of 8 bases. In DNA, the CDR3 is TGTGCCAGCAGTGAAGTCGCGGGATACGAGCAGTACTTC. It is translated as CASSEVAGYEQYF.

The rearrangement links TRBV18 to TRBJ1-2; D may be TRBD1 (5 bases). The CDR3 sequence is 15 residues long. V shed 3 bases and J shed 4 bases, with 15 bases lying between them. Germline CDR1 KGHSH, CDR2 LQKENI. CDR3 DNA sequence: TGTGCCAGCTCACCCGATCGGGACTACTCCTATGGCTACACCTTC. It is translated as CASSPDRDYSYGYTF.

This chain uses TRBV28 with TRBJ2-1, with TRBD2 as a possible D gene (7 bases). The CDR3 runs 15 residues. The V end was cut by 2 bases, the J end by 6 bases, with 14 bases between. Germline loops: CDR1 MDHEN, CDR2 SYDVKM. The CDR3 protein is CASSLGGGLLNEQFF. CDR3 DNA: TGTGCCAGCAGTTTAGGGGGGGGGCTCCTCAATGAGCAGTTCTTC. The full variable domain, its missing parts supplied by reference TRBV28 and TRBJ2-1, is DVKVTQSSRYLVKRTGEKVFLECVQDMDHENMFWYRQDPGLGLRLIYFSYDVKMKEKGDIPEGYSVSREKKERFSLILESASTNQTSMYLCASSLGGGLLNEQFFGPGTRLTVL.

This chain uses TRBV9 with TRBJ2-5; D remains unclear. CDR3 length equals 16 residues. Germline CDR1 and CDR2: SGDLS and YYNGEE. V was shortened by 0 bases and J by 4 bases, with 16 bases between the two germline ends. CDR3 loop: CASSVGRTAGTETQYF. The CDR3 region has the DNA TGTGCCAGCAGCGTAGGACGTACGGCAGGCACAGAGACCCAGTACTTC.

The chain recombines TRBV5-1 with TRBJ2-2; TRBD1 aligns across 7 bases. J was trimmed by 4 bases and V by 4 bases; bases with no gene match: 13. The CDR3 runs to 17 residues. Germline loops: CDR1 SGHRS, CDR2 YFSETQ. CDR3: CASSRVEGALGTGELFF. CDR3 DNA sequence: TGCGCCAGCAGCCGGGTCGAGGGGGCGCTTGGCACCGGGGAGCTGTTTTTT. Full variable domain (outside the CDR3, taken from reference TRBV5-1 and TRBJ2-2): KAGVTQTPRYLIKTRGQQVTLSCSPISGHRSVSWYQQTPGQGLQFLFEYFSETQRNKGNFPGRFSGRQFSNSRSEMNVSTLELGDSALYLCASSRVEGALGTGELFFGEGSRLTVL.

This clone showed up many times. The chain links TRBV12-5 to TRBJ2-3, with D possibly TRBD2 on 5 matching bases. In germline, CDR1 is LGHNT, CDR2 FRNRAP. This CDR3 has 16 amino acids. Between the trimmed V and J ends, which lost 1 base and 2 bases, there was a span of 13 bases. CDR3 in DNA: TGTGCTAGTGGTTTGGGGAGGACGAGCCTCACAGATACGCAGTATTTT. It codes for CASGLGRTSLTDTQYF.

The sample holds one count of this clone. The chain joins TRBV6-2 or TRBV6-3 to TRBJ2-5, with 8 bases fitting TRBD2. In germline, CDR1 is MNHEY, CDR2 SVGEGT. The CDR3 extends over 15 amino acids. V lost 0 bases, J lost 7 bases, and 7 bases stayed unmatched. The CDR3 sequence is CASSYSGGVEWTQYF. CDR3 DNA sequence: TGTGCCAGCAGTTACTCCGGGGGGGTTGAATGGACCCAGTACTTC.

V usage is TRBV12-3 or TRBV12-4 and J usage is TRBJ2-7; no reliable D call. The CDR3 is made up of 12 amino acids. Between the trimmed V and J ends, which lost 5 bases and 3 bases, there was a span of 8 bases. The CDR3 bases are TGTGCCAGCAGTGGCACCATCTACGAGCAGTACTTC. Residues: CASSGTIYEQYF.

The chain couples TRBV30 to TRBJ2-5; no clear D. Trimming took 5 bases from V and 4 from J, leaving 14 bases between them. Germline V gene data show CDR1 as GTSNPN and CDR2 as SVGIG (reference sequence). The length of the CDR3 is 13 residues. CDR3 sequence reads: CAWSRSVGETQYF. The CDR3 DNA reads TGTGCCTGGTCGCGGTCGGTGGGAGAGACCCAGTACTTC. Filled out from reference TRBV30 and TRBJ2-5, the complete variable domain reads SQTIHQWPATLVQPVGSPLSLECTVEGTSNPNLYWYRQAAGRGLQLLFYSVGIGQISSEVPQNLSASRPQDRQFILSSKKLLLSDSGFYLCAWSRSVGETQYFGPGTRLLVL.

The chain joins TRBV27 to TRBJ1-4, with TRBD1 matching 7 bases. CDR1 and CDR2 (germline): MNHEY, SMNVEV (reference sequence). J lost 7 bases, V lost 3 bases, and 2 bases had no gene match. The CDR3 consists of 13 residues. The CDR3 region is CASSLGTVEKLFF. CDR3 nucleotides: TGTGCCAGCAGTTTGGGGACAGTTGAAAAACTGTTTTTT.

The V call is TRBV2, the J call TRBJ1-6, with D possibly matching TRBD1 (5 bases). Germline V gives CDR1 SNHLY, CDR2 FYNNEI. V was clipped by 3 bases and J by 1 base, with 13 bases between them. This CDR3 region has 17 residues. The CDR3 DNA reads TGTGCCAGCAGTGACCAGGGAGGAGGGTCCTATAATTCACCCCTCCACTTT. As protein: CASSDQGGGSYNSPLHF.

The V and J genes are TRBV9 and TRBJ2-1; 8 nucleotides agree with TRBD2. The CDR3 spans 15 residues. The germline gives CDR1 SGDLS, CDR2 YYNGEE. The V and J ends lost 4 bases and 7 bases, in that order; junction bases with no gene match: 10. This chain's CDR3 is CASSQPAGGRNEQFF. The DNA of the CDR3 is TGTGCCAGCAGCCAACCTGCGGGGGGCCGTAATGAGCAGTTCTTC. The variable domain in full, with the rest retrieved from reference TRBV9 and TRBJ2-1, is DSGVTQTPKHLITATGQRVTLRCSPRSGDLSVYWYQQSLDQGLQFLIQYYNGEERAKGNILERFSAQQFPDLHSELNLSSLELGDSALYFCASSQPAGGRNEQFFGPGTRLTVL.

This clone was observed a few times. The chain combines TRBV6-1 with TRBJ1-6; D perhaps matches TRBD1 (6 bases). Germline lookup yields CDR1 MNHNS and CDR2 SASEGT. The CDR3 is made up of 14 amino acids. V dropped 1 base and J dropped 8 bases, with 9 bases sitting between them. CDR3: CASSEEGHDSPLHF. CDR3 nucleotides: TGTGCCAGCAGTGAAGAGGGACACGATTCACCCCTCCACTTT.

J is TRBJ2-5 and V is TRBV11-2; TRBD2 matches at 10 bases. Germline assignment: CDR1 SGHAT and CDR2 FQNNGV. J gave up 1 base and V 2 bases, and 1 base lay outside the gene matches. The CDR3 spans 15 residues. The CDR3 spells CASSLLAGGQETQYF. The CDR3 coding sequence is TGTGCCAGCAGCTTATTAGCGGGGGGCCAAGAGACCCAGTACTTC.

The chain couples TRBV28 to TRBJ2-7, with 10 bases fitting TRBD1. Looked up from germline, CDR1 is MDHEN and CDR2 is SYDVKM. The CDR3 sequence is 14 residues long. The V gene end was trimmed by 4 bases and the J gene end by 3 bases; junction bases not matched to a gene: 3. The CDR3 region has the DNA TGTGCCAGCAGTTACGGACAGGGGGGCTACGAGCAGTACTTC. It codes for CASSYGQGGYEQYF.

V is TRBV24-1 and J is TRBJ2-5; 8 bases map to TRBD1. J gave up 5 bases and V 4 bases, and 5 bases lay outside the gene matches. The CDR3 is made up of 14 amino acids. Germline V gives CDR1 KGHDR, CDR2 SFDVKD. CDR3 bases: TGTGCCACCAGTGACGGACAGGGTTTGGAGACCCAGTACTTC. Translation gives CATSDGQGLETQYF.

This sequence joins TRBV19 and TRBJ2-3; no reliable D call. The CDR3 has 13 amino acids. Trimming stripped 10 bases from V and 0 bases from J, with 11 bases between. CDR1 and CDR2 from the germline V gene are LNHDA and SQIVND (reference sequence). CDR3 loop: CATSWASTDTQYF. CDR3 DNA sequence: TGTGCCACAAGTTGGGCTAGCACAGATACGCAGTATTTT.

This rearrangement joins TRBV30 to TRBJ2-1; 7 nucleotides line up with TRBD1. This CDR3 is 13 amino acids long. V trimming: 3 bases; J trimming: 8 bases; junction bases outside the gene matches: 7. Germline CDR1 reads GTSNPN; CDR2 reads SVGIG (reference sequence). In DNA, the CDR3 is TGTGCCTGGAGCAGGGGACAGTCTGATGAGCAGTTCTTC. This codes for CAWSRGQSDEQFF.